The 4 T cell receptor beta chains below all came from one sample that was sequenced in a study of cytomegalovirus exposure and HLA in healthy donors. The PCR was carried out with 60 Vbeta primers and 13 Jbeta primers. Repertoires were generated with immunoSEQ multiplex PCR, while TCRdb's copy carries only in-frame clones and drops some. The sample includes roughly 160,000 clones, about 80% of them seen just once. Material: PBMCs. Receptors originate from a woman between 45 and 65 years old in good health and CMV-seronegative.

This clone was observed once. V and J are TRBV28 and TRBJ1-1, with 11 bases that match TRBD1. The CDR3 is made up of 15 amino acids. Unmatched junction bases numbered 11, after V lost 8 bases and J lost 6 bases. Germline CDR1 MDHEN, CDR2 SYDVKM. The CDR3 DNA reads TGTGCCAGCTCCTGGACAGGGGGCAGAGGGGCTGAAGCTTTCTTT. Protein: CASSWTGGRGAEAFF.

CDR3 DNA: TGTGCCAGCAGCGTTGCATCTATGCCTAGCGGGAGTCCCTACAATGAGCAGTTCTTC. Its translation is CASSVASMPSGSPYNEQFF. This chain connects TRBV9 to TRBJ2-1; 10 bases line up with TRBD2. This CDR3 region has 19 residues. Germline assignment: CDR1 SGDLS and CDR2 YYNGEE. Unmatched junction bases numbered 13, after V lost 2 bases and J lost 2 bases.

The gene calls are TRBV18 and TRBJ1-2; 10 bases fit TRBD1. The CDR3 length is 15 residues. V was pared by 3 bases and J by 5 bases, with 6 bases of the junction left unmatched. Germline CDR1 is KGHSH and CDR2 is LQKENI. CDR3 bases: TGTGCCAGCTCACCCCAGGACAGGGGGTGGTATGGCTACACCTTC. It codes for CASSPQDRGWYGYTF. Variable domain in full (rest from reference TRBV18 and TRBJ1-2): NAGVMQNPRHLVRRRGQEARLRCSPMKGHSHVYWYRQLPEEGLKFMVYLQKENIIDESGMPKERFSAEFPKEGPSILRIQQVVRGDSAAYFCASSPQDRGWYGYTFGSGTRLTVV.

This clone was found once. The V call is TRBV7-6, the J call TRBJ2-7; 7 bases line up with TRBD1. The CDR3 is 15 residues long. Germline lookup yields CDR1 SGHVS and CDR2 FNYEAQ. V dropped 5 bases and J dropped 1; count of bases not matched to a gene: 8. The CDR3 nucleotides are TGTGCCAGCAGCGCCCACCACAGGGGATCCTACGAGCAGTACTTC. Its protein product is CASSAHHRGSYEQYF.